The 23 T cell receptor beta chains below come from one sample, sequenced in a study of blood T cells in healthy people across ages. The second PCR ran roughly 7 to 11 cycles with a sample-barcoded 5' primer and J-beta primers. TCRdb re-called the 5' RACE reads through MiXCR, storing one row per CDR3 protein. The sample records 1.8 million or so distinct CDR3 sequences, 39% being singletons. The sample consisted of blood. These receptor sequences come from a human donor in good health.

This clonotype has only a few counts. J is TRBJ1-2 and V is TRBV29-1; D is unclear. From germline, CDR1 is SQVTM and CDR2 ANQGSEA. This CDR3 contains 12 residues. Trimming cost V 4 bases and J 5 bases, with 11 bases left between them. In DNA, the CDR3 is TGCAGCGTTGGGGGTCAAGCTTATGGCTACACCTTC. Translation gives CSVGGQAYGYTF.

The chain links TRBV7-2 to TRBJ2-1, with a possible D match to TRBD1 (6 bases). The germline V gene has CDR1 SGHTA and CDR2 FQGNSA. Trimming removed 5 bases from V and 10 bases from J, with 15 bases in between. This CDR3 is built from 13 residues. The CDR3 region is CASSLRTGTEQFF. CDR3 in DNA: TGTGCCAGCAGCCTACGTACCGGGACAGAGCAGTTCTTC.

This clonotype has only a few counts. The CDR3, as DNA: TGTGCCACCAGTGATTTTCCTCAAGAAGAGACCCAGTACTTC. It specifies CATSDFPQEETQYF. The rearrangement links TRBV24-1 to TRBJ2-5; no firm D call. CDR1 is KGHDR, CDR2 SFDVKD, per germline. The CDR3 is made up of 14 amino acids. Trimming removed 1 base from V and 3 bases from J, with 8 bases in between.

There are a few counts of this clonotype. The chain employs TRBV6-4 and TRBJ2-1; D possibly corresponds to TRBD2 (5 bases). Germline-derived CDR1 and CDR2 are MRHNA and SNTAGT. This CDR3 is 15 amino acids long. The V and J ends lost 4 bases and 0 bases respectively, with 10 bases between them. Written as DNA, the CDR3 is TGTGCCAGCAGTGTAGCGAGTAACTCCTACAATGAGCAGTTCTTC. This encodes CASSVASNSYNEQFF.

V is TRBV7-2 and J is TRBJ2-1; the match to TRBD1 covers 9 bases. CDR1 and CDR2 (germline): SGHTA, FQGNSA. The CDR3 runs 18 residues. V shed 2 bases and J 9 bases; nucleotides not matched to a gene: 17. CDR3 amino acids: CASSLRTGVVLEISEQFF. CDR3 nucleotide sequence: TGTGCCAGCAGCTTAAGGACAGGGGTGGTTTTGGAGATCAGTGAGCAGTTCTTC.

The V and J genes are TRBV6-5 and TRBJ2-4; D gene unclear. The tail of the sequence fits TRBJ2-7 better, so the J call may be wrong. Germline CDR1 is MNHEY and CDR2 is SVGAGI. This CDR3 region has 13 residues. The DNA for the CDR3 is TGTGCCAGCAGTTGGAACAGCTTCTACGAGCAGTACTTC. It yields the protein CASSWNSFYEQYF.

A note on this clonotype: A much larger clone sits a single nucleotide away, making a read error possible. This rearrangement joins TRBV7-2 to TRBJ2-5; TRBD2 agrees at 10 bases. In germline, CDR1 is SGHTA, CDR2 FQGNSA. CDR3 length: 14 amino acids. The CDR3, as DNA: TGTGCCAGCACCCCAGCGGGGGGGCAGGAGACCCTGTACTTC. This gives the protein CASTPAGGQETLYF.

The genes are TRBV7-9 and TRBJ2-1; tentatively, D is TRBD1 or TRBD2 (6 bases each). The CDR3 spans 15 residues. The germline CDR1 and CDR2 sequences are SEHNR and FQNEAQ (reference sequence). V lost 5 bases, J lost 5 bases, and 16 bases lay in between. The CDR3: CASSPDRGRNNEQFF. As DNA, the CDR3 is TGTGCCAGCAGCCCGGACCGGGGGCGAAACAATGAGCAGTTCTTC.

Written as DNA, the CDR3 is TGCAGCGTTGAAGGCGACAGGGAATACGTTAACTATGGCTACACCTTC. Protein product: CSVEGDREYVNYGYTF. The V call is TRBV29-1, the J call TRBJ1-2, with 7 positions matching TRBD1. Trimming at V came to 1 base and at J to 1 base, leaving 9 bases not matched to a gene. The CDR3 has 16 residues. Germline V gene sequence: CDR1 SQVTM, CDR2 ANQGSEA.

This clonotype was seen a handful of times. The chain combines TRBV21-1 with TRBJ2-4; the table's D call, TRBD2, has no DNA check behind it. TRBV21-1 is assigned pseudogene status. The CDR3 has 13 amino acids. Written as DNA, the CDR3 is TGTGCCAGCCCATCCAGCGGGCTAATTGAGCAGTACTTC. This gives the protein CASPSSGLIEQYF.

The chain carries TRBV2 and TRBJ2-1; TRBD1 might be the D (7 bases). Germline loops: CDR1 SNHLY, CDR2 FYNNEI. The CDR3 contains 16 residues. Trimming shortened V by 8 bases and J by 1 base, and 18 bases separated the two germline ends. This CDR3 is CASLEGAGGSYNEQFF. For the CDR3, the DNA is TGTGCCAGCCTGGAGGGGGCAGGGGGGTCCTACAATGAGCAGTTCTTC.

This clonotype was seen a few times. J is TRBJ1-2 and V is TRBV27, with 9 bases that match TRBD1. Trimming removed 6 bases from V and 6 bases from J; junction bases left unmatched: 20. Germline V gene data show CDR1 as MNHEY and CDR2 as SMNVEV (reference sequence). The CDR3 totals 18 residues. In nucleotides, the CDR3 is TGTGCCAGCAGCCGAATAGGGGGGTTCACAGGGGGCAGGAATGGCTACACCTTC. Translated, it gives CASSRIGGFTGGRNGYTF.

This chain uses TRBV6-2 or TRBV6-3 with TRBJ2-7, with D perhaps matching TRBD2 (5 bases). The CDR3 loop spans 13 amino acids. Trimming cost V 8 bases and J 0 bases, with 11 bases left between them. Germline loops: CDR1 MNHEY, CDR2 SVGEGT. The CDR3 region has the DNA TGTGCCAGCGAGGGTGACACCTCCTACGAGCAGTACTTC. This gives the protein CASEGDTSYEQYF.

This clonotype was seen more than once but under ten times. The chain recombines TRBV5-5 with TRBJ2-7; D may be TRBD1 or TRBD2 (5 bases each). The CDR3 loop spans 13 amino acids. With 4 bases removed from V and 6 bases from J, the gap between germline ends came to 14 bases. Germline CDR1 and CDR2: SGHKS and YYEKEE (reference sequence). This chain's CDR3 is CASSRDAWREQYF. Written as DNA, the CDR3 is TGTGCCAGCAGCCGGGACGCCTGGCGCGAGCAGTACTTC.

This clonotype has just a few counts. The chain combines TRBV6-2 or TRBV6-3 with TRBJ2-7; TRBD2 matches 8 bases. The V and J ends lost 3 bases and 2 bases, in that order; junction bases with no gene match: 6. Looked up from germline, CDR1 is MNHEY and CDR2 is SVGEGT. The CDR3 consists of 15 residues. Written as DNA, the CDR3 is TGTGCCAGCAGTTATGGACTAGCCGTTACCTACGAGCAGTACTTC. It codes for CASSYGLAVTYEQYF.

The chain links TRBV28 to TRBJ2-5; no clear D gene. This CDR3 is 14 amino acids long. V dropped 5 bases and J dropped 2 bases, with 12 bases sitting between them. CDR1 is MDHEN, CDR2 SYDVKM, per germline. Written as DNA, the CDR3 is TGTGCCAGCAGTGGGGATTGGCGACAAGAGACCCAGTACTTC. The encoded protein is CASSGDWRQETQYF.

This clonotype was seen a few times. CDR3 amino acids: CSVEGRRGEQYF. As DNA, the CDR3 is TGCAGCGTTGAAGGCAGGCGGGGCGAGCAGTACTTC. This chain joins TRBV29-1 and TRBJ2-5; TRBD2 might be the D (6 bases). The end of the DNA is better explained by TRBJ2-7, so the J call may be wrong. The CDR3 is 12 residues long. Germline CDR1 and CDR2: SQVTM and ANQGSEA.

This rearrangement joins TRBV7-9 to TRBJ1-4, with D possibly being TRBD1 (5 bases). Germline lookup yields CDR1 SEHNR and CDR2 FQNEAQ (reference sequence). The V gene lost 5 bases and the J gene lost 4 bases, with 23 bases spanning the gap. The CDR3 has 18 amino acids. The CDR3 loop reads CASSPTGLLNSYNEKLFF. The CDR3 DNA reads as TGTGCCAGCAGCCCGACGGGACTACTTAATTCTTATAATGAAAAACTGTTTTTT.

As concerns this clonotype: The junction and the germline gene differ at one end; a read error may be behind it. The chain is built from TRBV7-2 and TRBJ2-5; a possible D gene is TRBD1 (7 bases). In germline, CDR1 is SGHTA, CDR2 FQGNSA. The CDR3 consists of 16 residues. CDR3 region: CASSLAAGTEEETQYF. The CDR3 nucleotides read TGTGCTAGCAGCTTAGCGGCGGGGACAGAAGAGGAGACCCAGTACTTC.

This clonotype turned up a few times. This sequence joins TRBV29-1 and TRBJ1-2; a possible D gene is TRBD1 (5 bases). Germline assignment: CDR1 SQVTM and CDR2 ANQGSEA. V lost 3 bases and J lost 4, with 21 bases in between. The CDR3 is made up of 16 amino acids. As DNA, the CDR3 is TGCAGCGTTGAGACGGGACCTCTGGACACGGGCTATGGCTACACCTTC. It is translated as CSVETGPLDTGYGYTF.

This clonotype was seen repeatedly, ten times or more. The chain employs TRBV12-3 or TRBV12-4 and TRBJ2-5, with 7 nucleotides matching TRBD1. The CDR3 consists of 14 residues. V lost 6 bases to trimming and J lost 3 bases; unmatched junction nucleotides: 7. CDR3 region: CASRRTGVEETQYF. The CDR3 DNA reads TGTGCCAGCAGACGAACAGGGGTTGAAGAGACCCAGTACTTC.

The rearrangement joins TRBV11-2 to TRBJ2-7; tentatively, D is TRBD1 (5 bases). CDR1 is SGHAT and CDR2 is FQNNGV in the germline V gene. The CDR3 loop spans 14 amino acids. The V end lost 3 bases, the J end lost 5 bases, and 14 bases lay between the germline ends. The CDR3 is CASSLVQGRNEQYF. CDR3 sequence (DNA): TGTGCCAGCAGCTTGGTCCAGGGTAGGAACGAGCAGTACTTC.

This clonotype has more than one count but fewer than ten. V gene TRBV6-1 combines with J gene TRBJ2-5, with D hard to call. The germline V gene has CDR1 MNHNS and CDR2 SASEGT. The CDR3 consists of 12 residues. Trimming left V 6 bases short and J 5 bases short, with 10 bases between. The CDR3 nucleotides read TGTGCCAGCAGCCGAGCGAGGGAGACCCAGTACTTC. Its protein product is CASSRARETQYF.